Detailed here is one T cell receptor (beta chain). The method was immunoSEQ multiplex PCR; TCRdb's version includes in-frame clones alone and lacks a portion of them. The table records about 110,000 clones, around 88% of them present only once. The junction had 5 bases not matched to a gene; V was cut back by 4 bases and J by 5 bases. The CDR3 covers 14 residues. Germline lookup yields CDR1 SGHRS and CDR2 YFSETQ. The data stem from a study of identifying expanded T cells in peripheral blood. Collection occurred without any documented infections or immune events in donors. The chain links TRBV5-1 to TRBJ2-7, with TRBD1 identical over 11 bases. What was sequenced was blood. The receptor was derived from a person aged 18 to 75 in good health. In nucleotides, the CDR3 is TGCGCCAGCAGCACCGGGACAGGGGGAAACGAGCAGTACTTC. This translates into CASSTGTGGNEQYF.